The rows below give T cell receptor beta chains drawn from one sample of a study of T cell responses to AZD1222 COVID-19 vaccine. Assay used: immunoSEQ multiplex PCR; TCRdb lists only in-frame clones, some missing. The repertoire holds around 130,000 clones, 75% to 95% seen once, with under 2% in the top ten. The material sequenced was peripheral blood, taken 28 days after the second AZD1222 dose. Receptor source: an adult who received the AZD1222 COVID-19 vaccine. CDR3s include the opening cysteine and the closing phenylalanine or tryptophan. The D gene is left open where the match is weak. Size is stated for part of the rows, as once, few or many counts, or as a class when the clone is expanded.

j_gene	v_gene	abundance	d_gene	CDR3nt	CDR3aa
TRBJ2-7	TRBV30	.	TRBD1	TGTGCCTGGGCACGGGACAGCTCCTACGAGCAGTACTTC	CAWARDSSYEQYF
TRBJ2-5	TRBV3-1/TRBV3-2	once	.	TGTGCCAGCAGCCCGCGGGACGGGGCCGGGGAGACCCAGTACTTC	CASSPRDGAGETQYF
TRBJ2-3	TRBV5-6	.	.	TGTGCCAGCAGCTTGCAGGATACGCAGTATTTT	CASSLQDTQYF
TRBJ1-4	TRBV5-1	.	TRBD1	TGCGCCAGCAGCTTGGGGGGACAGAGTGAAAAACTGTTTTTT	CASSLGGQSEKLFF
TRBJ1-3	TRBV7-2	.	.	TGTGCCAGCAGCTTAACCGTCAGCTTCTCTGGAAACACCATATATTTT	CASSLTVSFSGNTIYF
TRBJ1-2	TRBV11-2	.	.	TGTGCCCTTCGAGAGGGTTTCTATGGCTACACCTTC	CALREGFYGYTF
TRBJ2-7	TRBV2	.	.	TGTGCCAGCAGTGAACTGGGGATTAGCTCCTACGAGCAGTACTTC	CASSELGISSYEQYF
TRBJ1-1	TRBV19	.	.	TGTGCCACCTCCTCGAAAAAGGGGACCCTCGGGGACACTGAAGCTTTCTTT	CATSSKKGTLGDTEAFF
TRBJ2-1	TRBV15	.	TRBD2	TGTGCCACCAGCTTAAAGACTAGCCCCTACAATGAGCAGTTCTTC	CATSLKTSPYNEQFF
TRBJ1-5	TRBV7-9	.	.	TGTGCCAGCAGCTCGGACGGGGACAATCAGCCCCAGCATTTT	CASSSDGDNQPQHF
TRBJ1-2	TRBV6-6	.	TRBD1	TGTGCCAGCAGTTACTCGAAAGGGACAGGGAGCGGCTACACCTTC	CASSYSKGTGSGYTF
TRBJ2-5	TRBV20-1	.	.	TGCAGTGCTAGCGGGGGAGAGACCCAGTACTTC	CSASGGETQYF
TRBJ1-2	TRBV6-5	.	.	TGTGCCAGCAGAAAGGACTTTTATGGCTACACCTTC	CASRKDFYGYTF
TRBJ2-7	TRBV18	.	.	TGTGCCAGCTCACCACCGAATGGCGGCTACGAGCAGTACTTC	CASSPPNGGYEQYF
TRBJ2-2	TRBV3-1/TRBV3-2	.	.	TGTGCCAGCAGCCAAGATTCAGCCGGGGAGCTGTTTTTT	CASSQDSAGELFF
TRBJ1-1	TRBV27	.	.	TGTGCCAGCAGGGTTACGGGGAACACTGAAGCTTTCTTT	CASRVTGNTEAFF
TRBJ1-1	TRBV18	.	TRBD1	TGTGCCAGCTCACTAAGCGGGACAGGTTCTGAAGCTTTCTTT	CASSLSGTGSEAFF
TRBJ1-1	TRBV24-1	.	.	TGTGCCACCATACGCAGGGGCGGATTGAACACTGAAGCTTTCTTT	CATIRRGGLNTEAFF
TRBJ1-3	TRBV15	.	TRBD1	TGTGCCACCAGCAGAACTTACAGGGGAGAGACTGGAAACACCATATATTTT	CATSRTYRGETGNTIYF
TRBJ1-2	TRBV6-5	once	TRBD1	TGTGCCAGCAGGATAGGAGGGACAGGGAACTATGGCTACACCTTC	CASRIGGTGNYGYTF
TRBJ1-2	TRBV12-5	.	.	TGTGCTAGTGGTTCATCGGGGGGTTATGGCTACACCTTC	CASGSSGGYGYTF
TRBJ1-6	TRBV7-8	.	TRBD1	TGTGCCAGCAGCCCGACAGGGGGCAACTCACCCCTCCACTTT	CASSPTGGNSPLHF
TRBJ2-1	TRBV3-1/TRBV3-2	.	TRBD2	TGTGCCAGCAGCCAGGGACAGACGATAGCGGGAGCCCTCCACAATGAGCAGTTCTTC	CASSQGQTIAGALHNEQFF
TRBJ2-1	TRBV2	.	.	TGTGCCAGCAGTCGTGTCGAGGCGACACGGGGTGAGCAGTTCTTC	CASSRVEATRGEQFF
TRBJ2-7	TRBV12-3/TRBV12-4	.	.	TGTGCCAGCAGCAGGAGGCACCCCTACGAGCAGTACTTC	CASSRRHPYEQYF
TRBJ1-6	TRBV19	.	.	TGTGCCAGTAGTATTGTCCGAATTTCACCCCTCCACTTT	CASSIVRISPLHF
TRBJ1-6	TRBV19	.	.	TGTGCCAGTAGTATAGTCGCCAGCTCCTATAATTCACCCCTCCACTTT	CASSIVASSYNSPLHF
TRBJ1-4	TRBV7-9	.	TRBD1	TGTGCCAGCAGGCCGCAGGGGGGGGACCTGTTTTTT	CASRPQGGDLFF
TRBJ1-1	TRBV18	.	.	TGTGCCAGCTCACCCCCGTCAAGACCGAACACTGAAGCTTTCTTT	CASSPPSRPNTEAFF
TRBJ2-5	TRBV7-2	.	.	TGTGCCAGCAGCTTAGATAACGGACAAGAGACCCAGTACTTC	CASSLDNGQETQYF
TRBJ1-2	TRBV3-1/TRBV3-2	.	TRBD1	TGTGCCAGCGACGACAGGGGGCAAGGCTACACCTTC	CASDDRGQGYTF
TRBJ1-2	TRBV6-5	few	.	TGTGCCAGCAGTTACTCGTTGGAAGGGGGAAGCTATGGCTACACCTTC	CASSYSLEGGSYGYTF
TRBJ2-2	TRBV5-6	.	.	TGTGCCAGCAGCGCCCTGGGTGGCACCGGGGAGCTGTTTTTT	CASSALGGTGELFF
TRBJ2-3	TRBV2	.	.	TGTGCCAGCAGTACCTGGGGGCACACAGATACGCAGTATTTT	CASSTWGHTDTQYF
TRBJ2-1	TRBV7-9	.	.	TGTGCCAGCAGCTTGTGGACTCAGGGGGAGCAGTTCTTC	CASSLWTQGEQFF
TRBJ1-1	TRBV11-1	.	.	TGTGCCAGCAGCTTGGGCGGGTCAAAGACTGAAGCTTTCTTT	CASSLGGSKTEAFF
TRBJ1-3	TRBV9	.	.	TGTGCCAGCAGCGTAGGCCCAACAGGTCGTGGAAACACCATATATTTT	CASSVGPTGRGNTIYF
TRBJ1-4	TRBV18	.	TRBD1	TGTGCCAGCTCACCACGGGACAGTAATGAAAAACTGTTTTTT	CASSPRDSNEKLFF
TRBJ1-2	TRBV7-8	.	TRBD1	TGTGCCAGCAGCTCAGGGACAGGGACCTATGGCTACACCTTC	CASSSGTGTYGYTF
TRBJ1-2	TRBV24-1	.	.	TGTGCCACCAGTGACTCCCGTATGGGCTATGGCTACACCTTC	CATSDSRMGYGYTF
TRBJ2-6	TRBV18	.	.	TGTGCCAGCTCACCCGGCTCGGGAGCTGGGGCCAACGTCCTGACTTTC	CASSPGSGAGANVLTF
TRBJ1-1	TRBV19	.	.	TGTGCCAGTAGTTTACAGAGGAACACTGAAGCTTTCTTT	CASSLQRNTEAFF
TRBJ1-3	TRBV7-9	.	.	TGTGCCAGCAGCCGTCAGTCTGGCTCTGGAAACACCATATATTTT	CASSRQSGSGNTIYF
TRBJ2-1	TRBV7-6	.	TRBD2	TGTGCCAGCAGCCGTACTAGCGGGAGGGCCGGGGAGCAGTTCTTC	CASSRTSGRAGEQFF
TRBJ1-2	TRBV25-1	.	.	TGTGCCAGCAGTATCTCAGGGAGTCGCTATGGCTACACCTTC	CASSISGSRYGYTF
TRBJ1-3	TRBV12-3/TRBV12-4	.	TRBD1	TGTGCCAGCACCAGGACAGGGGGAAACACCATATATTTT	CASTRTGGNTIYF
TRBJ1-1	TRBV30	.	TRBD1	TGTGCCTGGAGAGGACAGGGAGGGACTGAAGCTTTCTTT	CAWRGQGGTEAFF